This T cell receptor beta chain was identified in a study of T cell clonotyping in hematopoietic cell transplantation (dated by TCRdb to the early 2020s). Describing the broader study: A total of 130 or so blood samples were gathered in the study from 30 to 35 consecutive transplant recipients along with their related donors. Recruitment of patients was conducted between 2015 and early 2017, and follow-up was continued until September 2020 or death.

Comments on this clone: Its cognate antigen has yet to be identified. No clone much larger than this one lies a single base away; base qualities are absent.

What this sample's time point label stands for: 30 days after allo-HCT. Blood from recipients was drawn roughly 28 days before transplant, then again at days 30, 100 and 180 after transplant. Using Nuclei Lysis Solution, genomic DNA was extracted from unfractionated peripheral blood mononuclear cells that were either fresh or cryopreserved. V and J are truncated by 0 bases and 4 bases respectively, leaving an intervening sequence of 7 bases. From a lookup of the germline V gene, CDR1 and CDR2 are MNHEY and SVGAGI. The CDR3 starts with the cysteine, ends with the phenylalanine, and has 14 residues. Just the 42-base CDR3 DNA is kept, in frame starting at base 1. With the immunoSEQ assay, which is a bias-controlled multiplex PCR relying on V- and J-specific primers, TCR beta CDR3 regions were amplified from genomic DNA. A second PCR step added a proprietary barcode and Illumina adapter sequences to the CDR3 amplicons. CDR3 libraries were sequenced on an Illumina MiSeq instrument. Per the source publication's procedure: Export and quality control were performed with immunoSEQ Analyzer 3.0, and downstream analyses were performed with R Bioconductor and Immunarch. Only productive rearrangements in the normalized downsampled data set were used to calculate repertoire metrics. In the normalized cohort, clonotypes with more than 5 templates were defined as pathologically expanded. The Inverse Simpson Index served as the measure of repertoire diversity. To capture all clonotypes, CMV-specificity analyses were performed on the non-normalized data set. TCRdb's version of the immuneACCESS table is confined to in-frame rearrangements and falls short of the full clone set. An unresolved V gene accounts for under half of the shortfall where checked; the remainder is of unknown origin. That table is the source of V, J and clone size, and D and trimming were worked out from the DNA. Present in this sample are around 7,300 clones, 95% to 99% of which were seen just once. Less than 0.75% of the sample is in the top ten clones.

Findings and caveats that apply to the study as a whole: Broader posttransplant TCR repertoire diversity was predicted by donor and pretransplant recipient Inverse Simpson Index values. Only a small fraction of recipient repertoires overlapped donor repertoires, with over 95% appearing de novo at the given depth. Recipient TCR diversity fell after transplant, with pathologically expanded clonotypes rising progressively from day 30 to day 180. The sample size was limited, and because cells were not sorted, the contributions of CD4 and CD8 repertoires could not be separated.

Recombination joined TRBV6-5 with TRBJ1-5, with the D segment identity uncertain. This TCR came from a male patient between 55 and 70 years old who had an allogeneic stem cell transplant from a related donor, so the T cells may come from the graft donor. Some clones in this sample may be carry-over from other donors' samples. The sequencing used PBMCs, collected 30 days after allogeneic stem cell transplant. The DNA sequence reads TGTGCCAGCAGTTACTCGAAAGGTAATCAGCCCCAGCATTTT. Its translation reads: CASSYSKGNQPQHF.